The rows below give T cell receptor beta chains drawn from one sample of a study of cytotoxic CD8 clonotypes in ibrutinib-treated CLL. The table came from immunoSEQ multiplex PCR; TCRdb's copy has only in-frame clones and leaves some out. This table has about 50,000 clones, 45% to 60% appearing once. The sample in question was PBMCs, obtained after 24 months of ibrutinib treatment. The receptors were gathered from a human donor with chronic lymphocytic leukemia. The CDR3 runs from the conserved cysteine through the conserved F or W. The D gene is left open where the match is weak. Clone sizes are given selectively: once, few, many, or a class where the clone is expanded.

D gene	clone size	J gene	V gene	CDR3 DNA	CDR3 protein
TRBD1	.	TRBJ1-2	TRBV6-1	TGTGCCAGCAGTGCAGGGGGGGGGACTAACTATGGCTACACCTTC	CASSAGGGTNYGYTF
TRBD2	.	TRBJ2-5	TRBV29-1	TGCAGCGTAAGACAGGGACTAGCGGGGCCCCAAGAGACCCAGTACTTC	CSVRQGLAGPQETQYF
.	.	TRBJ2-6	TRBV11-2	TGTGCCAGCAGCTTAGGGGTCAGCTCTGGGGCCAACGTCCTGACTTTC	CASSLGVSSGANVLTF
.	.	TRBJ2-2	TRBV6-5	TGTGCCAGCAGTATGGGGCCCGGGGAGCTGTTTTTT	CASSMGPGELFF
TRBD2	few	TRBJ2-5	TRBV7-9	TGTGCCAGCAGCTTAGGATCGGCGGGAGTCCAAGAGACCCAGTACTTC	CASSLGSAGVQETQYF
TRBD1	few	TRBJ1-2	TRBV6-5	TGTGCCAGCAGACTCGGACAGGGGATCTATGGCTACACCTTC	CASRLGQGIYGYTF
.	.	TRBJ2-5	TRBV19	TGTGCCTCGCGAAGGGGGGGGGAAGAGACCCAGTACTTC	CASRRGGEETQYF
.	medium-sized	TRBJ2-7	TRBV12-5	TGTGCTAGTGGTTGGTCCTACGAGCAGTACTTC	CASGWSYEQYF
TRBD2	few	TRBJ2-2	TRBV4-2	TGTGCCAGCAGCCAAGCCGGGACTAACCCGAACACCGGGGAGCTGTTTTTT	CASSQAGTNPNTGELFF
.	.	TRBJ1-1	TRBV19	TGTGCCAGTAGTATATATAGCACTGAAGCTTTCTTT	CASSIYSTEAFF
.	.	TRBJ2-7	TRBV6-1	TGTGCCAGCAGTGAGCTCTCCGGGACCTGGGGATTCTCCTACGAGCAGTACTTC	CASSELSGTWGFSYEQYF
.	.	TRBJ2-2	TRBV6-1	TGTGCCAGCAGTGAATGGTACAGGCCTCCCACGAACACCGGGGAGCTGTTTTTT	CASSEWYRPPTNTGELFF
.	.	TRBJ1-5	TRBV27	TGTGCCAGCAGTTTATCGGGGGGTATCAATCAGCCCCAGCATTTT	CASSLSGGINQPQHF
.	few	TRBJ1-2	TRBV11-2	TGTGCCAGCAGCTTAGAAGCAGGGGCGTTCTATGGCTACACCTTC	CASSLEAGAFYGYTF
.	.	TRBJ2-5	TRBV5-1	TGCGCCAGCAGCGACGCGTCGGGGGCCCAAGAGACCCAGTACTTC	CASSDASGAQETQYF
.	many	TRBJ2-7	TRBV14	TGTGCCAGCAGCCACAACAGGGTATCCTACTTC	CASSHNRVSYF
.	many	TRBJ2-2	TRBV19	TGTGCCAGTAGTATACAAGGGGCGGGGACCGGGGAGCTGTTTTTT	CASSIQGAGTGELFF
TRBD2	once	TRBJ2-1	TRBV2	TGTGCCAGCAGTGAAGCAGCGGGGAGCTCCTACAATGAGCAGTTCTTC	CASSEAAGSSYNEQFF